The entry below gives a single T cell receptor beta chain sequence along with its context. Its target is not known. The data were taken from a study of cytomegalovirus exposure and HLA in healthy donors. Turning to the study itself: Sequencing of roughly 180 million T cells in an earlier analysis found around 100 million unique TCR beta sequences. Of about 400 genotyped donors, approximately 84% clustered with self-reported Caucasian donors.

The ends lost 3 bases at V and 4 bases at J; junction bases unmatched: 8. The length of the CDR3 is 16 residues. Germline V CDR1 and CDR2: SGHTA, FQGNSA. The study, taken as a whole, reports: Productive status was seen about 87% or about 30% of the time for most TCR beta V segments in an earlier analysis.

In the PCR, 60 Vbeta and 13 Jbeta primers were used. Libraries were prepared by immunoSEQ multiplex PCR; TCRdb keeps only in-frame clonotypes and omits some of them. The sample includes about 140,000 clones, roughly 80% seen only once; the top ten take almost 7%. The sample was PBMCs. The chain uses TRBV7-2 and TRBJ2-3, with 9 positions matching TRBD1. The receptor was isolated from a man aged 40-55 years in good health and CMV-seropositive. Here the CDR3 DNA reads TGTGCCAGCAGCTTTGTGACAGGGGGAAGCGCAGATACGCAGTATTTT. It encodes CASSFVTGGSADTQYF.